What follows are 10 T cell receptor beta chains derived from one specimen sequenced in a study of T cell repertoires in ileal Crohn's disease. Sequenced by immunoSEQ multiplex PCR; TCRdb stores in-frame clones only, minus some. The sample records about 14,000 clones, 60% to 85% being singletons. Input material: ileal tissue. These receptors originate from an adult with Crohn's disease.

The CDR3 is CASSLDPNTGELFF. Here the CDR3 DNA reads TGCGCCAGCAGCTTGGATCCAAACACCGGGGAGCTGTTTTTT. V is TRBV5-1 and J is TRBJ2-2; D is ambiguous. The CDR3 totals 14 residues. Trimming shortened V by 0 bases and J by 2 bases, and 5 bases separated the two germline ends. Germline values: CDR1 SGHRS, CDR2 YFSETQ.

Here the CDR3 DNA reads TGTGCCTGGGGAGCGGGTACTCAGCCCCAGCATTTT. This codes for CAWGAGTQPQHF. This sequence joins TRBV30 and TRBJ1-5; D gene uncertain. The CDR3 is made up of 12 amino acids. Germline values: CDR1 GTSNPN, CDR2 SVGIG (reference sequence). Trimming removed 5 bases at V and 6 bases at J, with 11 bases between.

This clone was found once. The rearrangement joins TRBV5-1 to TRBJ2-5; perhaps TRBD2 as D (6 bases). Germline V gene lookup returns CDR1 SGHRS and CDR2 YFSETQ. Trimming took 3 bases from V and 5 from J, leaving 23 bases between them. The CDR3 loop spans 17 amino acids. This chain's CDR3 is CASSSQPLRGTGETQYF. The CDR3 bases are TGCGCCAGCAGCTCCCAACCTCTCCGGGGGACGGGGGAGACCCAGTACTTC.

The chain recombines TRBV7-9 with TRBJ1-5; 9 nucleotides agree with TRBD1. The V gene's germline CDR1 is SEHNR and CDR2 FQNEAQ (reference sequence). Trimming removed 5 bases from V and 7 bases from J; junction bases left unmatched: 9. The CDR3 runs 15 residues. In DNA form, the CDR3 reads TGTGCCAGCAGCCTGGGACAGGGTATTGTACAGCCCCAGCATTTT. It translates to CASSLGQGIVQPQHF.

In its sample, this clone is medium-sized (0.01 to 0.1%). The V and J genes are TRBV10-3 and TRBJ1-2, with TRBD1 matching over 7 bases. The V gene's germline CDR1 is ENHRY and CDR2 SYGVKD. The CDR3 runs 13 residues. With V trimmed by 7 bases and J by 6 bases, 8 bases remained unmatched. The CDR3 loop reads CAIKGAGNDGYTF. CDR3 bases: TGTGCCATCAAGGGGGCAGGGAACGATGGCTACACCTTC.

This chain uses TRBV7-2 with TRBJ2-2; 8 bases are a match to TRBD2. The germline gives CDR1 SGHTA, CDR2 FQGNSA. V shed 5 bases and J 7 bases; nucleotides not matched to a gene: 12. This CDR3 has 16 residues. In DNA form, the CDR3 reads TGTGCCAGCAGCCGCGGCGTCCAGCGGGGGTACGGGGAGCTGTTTTTT. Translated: CASSRGVQRGYGELFF. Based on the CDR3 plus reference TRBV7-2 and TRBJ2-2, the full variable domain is GAGVSQSPSNKVTEKGKDVELRCDPISGHTALYWYRQSLGQGLEFLIYFQGNSAPDKSGLPSDRFSAERTGGSVSTLTIQRTQQEDSAVYLCASSRGVQRGYGELFFGEGSRLTVL.

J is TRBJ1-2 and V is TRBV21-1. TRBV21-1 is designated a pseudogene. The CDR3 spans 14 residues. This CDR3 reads CAKRDLLGDYGYTF. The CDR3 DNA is TGTGCCAAGCGGGACCTCCTGGGAGACTATGGCTACACCTTC.

The CDR3 nucleotides are TGTGCCAGTAGTATCACAGGGTACACCGGGGAGCTGTTTTTT. Translated, it gives CASSITGYTGELFF. The V and J genes are TRBV19 and TRBJ2-2; TRBD1 might be the D (6 bases). V was trimmed by 3 bases and J by 3 bases, leaving 8 bases between them. This CDR3 region has 14 residues. Per germline, CDR1 LNHDA and CDR2 SQIVND (reference sequence).

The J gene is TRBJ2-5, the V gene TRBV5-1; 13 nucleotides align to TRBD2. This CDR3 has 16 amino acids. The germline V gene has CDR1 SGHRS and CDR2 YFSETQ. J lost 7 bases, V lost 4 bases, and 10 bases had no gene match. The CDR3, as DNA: TGCGCCAGCAGCCTAACTAGCGGGGGGGTACGTGGGACCCAGTACTTC. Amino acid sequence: CASSLTSGGVRGTQYF.

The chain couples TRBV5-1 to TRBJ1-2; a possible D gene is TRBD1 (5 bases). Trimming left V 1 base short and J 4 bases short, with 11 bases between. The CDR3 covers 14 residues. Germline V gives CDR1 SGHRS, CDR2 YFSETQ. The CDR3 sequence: CASSLTQAAYGYTF. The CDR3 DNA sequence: TGCGCCAGCAGCTTGACACAGGCTGCCTATGGCTACACCTTC.